Following are 31 T cell receptor beta chains from one sample sequenced in a study of blood T cell repertoires in COVID-19. This table comes from immunoSEQ multiplex PCR, and its TCRdb copy is limited to in-frame clones, with some not included. The table shows approximately 230,000 clones, with about 88% occurring only once. Input material: peripheral blood. The receptors originated from a woman aged 40 to 49 who had recovered from COVID-19.

The chain is built from TRBV11-2 and TRBJ2-3, with 7 bases matching TRBD1. V was clipped by 5 bases and J by 1 base; unmatched bases: 9. This CDR3 is 16 amino acids long. From germline, CDR1 is SGHAT and CDR2 FQNNGV. The CDR3 region is CASSPGTALRTDTQYF. The CDR3 DNA reads TGTGCCAGCAGCCCGGGGACAGCCCTACGCACAGATACGCAGTATTTT.

The chain carries TRBV27 and TRBJ1-1; D ambiguous. This CDR3 has 13 residues. Germline CDR1 MNHEY, CDR2 SMNVEV (reference sequence). Trimming took off 0 bases at V and 2 bases at J, with 4 bases between the two ends. The CDR3 coding sequence is TGTGCCAGCAGTTTATCGTATAACACTGAAGCTTTCTTT. Protein: CASSLSYNTEAFF.

The chain joins TRBV19 to TRBJ1-2, with D possibly being TRBD1 (6 bases). The length of the CDR3 is 12 residues. Looked up from germline, CDR1 is LNHDA and CDR2 is SQIVND (reference sequence). V was cut by 7 bases and J by 8 bases, with 14 bases left in between. CDR3 loop: CASTQGSAGYTF. CDR3 sequence (DNA): TGTGCCAGTACCCAGGGGTCCGCGGGCTACACCTTC.

This chain joins TRBV9 and TRBJ2-5; D is ambiguous. Trimming cost V 0 bases and J 3 bases, with 6 bases left between them. Germline values: CDR1 SGDLS, CDR2 YYNGEE. The CDR3 runs 13 residues. CDR3 in amino acids: CASSVGAEETQYF. The CDR3 nucleotides are TGTGCCAGCAGCGTAGGGGCAGAAGAGACCCAGTACTTC.

This clone was counted once. The chain recombines TRBV19 with TRBJ2-7, with 8 bases that match TRBD1. J was trimmed by 0 bases and V by 8 bases; bases with no gene match: 12. Per the germline V gene, CDR1 is LNHDA and CDR2 is SQIVND (reference sequence). The CDR3 has 16 residues. CDR3 DNA: TGTGCCAGTTCCGGGACAGGCGTTAGAAGCTCCTACGAGCAGTACTTC. Protein sequence: CASSGTGVRSSYEQYF.

This sequence joins TRBV7-3 and TRBJ2-7; D is unclear. Germline CDR1 SGHTA, CDR2 FQGTGA. The CDR3 loop spans 14 amino acids. The V end lost 0 bases, the J end lost 2 bases, and 8 bases lay between the germline ends. CDR3 region: CASSLTPGPYEQYF. CDR3 DNA: TGTGCCAGCAGCTTAACGCCAGGCCCCTACGAGCAGTACTTC. The complete variable domain, with remaining parts taken from reference TRBV7-3 and TRBJ2-7, reads GAGVSQTPSNKVTEKGKYVELRCDPISGHTALYWYRQSLGQGPEFLIYFQGTGAADDSGLPNDRFFAVRPEGSVSTLKIQRTERGDSAVYLCASSLTPGPYEQYFGPGTRLTVT.

J is TRBJ1-2 and V is TRBV7-2, with D tentatively TRBD1 (6 bases). The CDR3 consists of 16 residues. The V end was cut by 7 bases, the J end by 4 bases, with 22 bases between. Germline V gene data show CDR1 as SGHTA and CDR2 as FQGNSA. The DNA for the CDR3 is TGTGCCAGCACCGACCGGTCCTCGGGACACGGCTATGGCTACACCTTC. Protein product: CASTDRSSGHGYGYTF.

This chain joins TRBV28 and TRBJ2-2, with D tentatively TRBD1 (6 bases). The germline CDR1 and CDR2 sequences are MDHEN and SYDVKM. Trimming removed 3 bases at V and 5 bases at J, with 19 bases between. The CDR3 is 17 residues long. CDR3 DNA sequence: TGTGCCAGCAGTTTCATGGGTATTCGGCAGGGGACCGGGGAGCTGTTTTTT. Translated, it gives CASSFMGIRQGTGELFF.

This clone was seen ten or more times. The DNA of the CDR3 is TGTGCCAGCAGTTTTTCTGATCAGGGAGGCTACACCTTC. It is translated as CASSFSDQGGYTF. The J gene is TRBJ1-2, the V gene TRBV27, with D possibly being TRBD1 (5 bases). The CDR3 is 13 residues long. From germline, CDR1 is MNHEY and CDR2 SMNVEV (reference sequence). The V end lost 3 bases, the J end lost 8 bases, and 13 bases lay between the germline ends.

The chain is built from TRBV15 and TRBJ2-3, with 8 bases that match TRBD2. Unmatched junction bases numbered 4, after V lost 5 bases and J lost 3 bases. The CDR3 contains 14 residues. The germline V gene has CDR1 LNHNV and CDR2 YYDKDF (reference sequence). The CDR3 reads CATSFGGRTDTQYF. In nucleotides, the CDR3 is TGTGCCACCAGCTTCGGCGGGAGGACAGATACGCAGTATTTT.

V and J are TRBV7-8 and TRBJ2-1; D gene ambiguous. This CDR3 is built from 16 residues. Germline CDR1 reads SGHVS; CDR2 reads FQNEAQ. Between the trimmed V and J ends, which lost 0 bases and 4 bases, there was a span of 13 bases. CDR3 in amino acids: CASSLAGYQDYNEQFF. CDR3 bases: TGTGCCAGCAGCTTAGCGGGCTACCAAGATTACAATGAGCAGTTCTTC.

The chain is built from TRBV7-8 and TRBJ2-3, with TRBD2 matching over 8 bases. CDR3 length: 16 residues. Trimming took 5 bases from V and 2 from J; bases not matched to a gene: 9. Germline CDR1 reads SGHVS; CDR2 reads FQNEAQ. For the CDR3, the DNA is TGTGCCAGCAGCCCCTCAGCGGGAGCGGCCACAGATACGCAGTATTTT. Amino acids: CASSPSAGAATDTQYF. The variable domain in full, completed from reference TRBV7-8 and TRBJ2-3, reads GAGVSQSPRYKVAKRGQDVALRCDPISGHVSLFWYQQALGQGPEFLTYFQNEAQLDKSGLPSDRFFAERPEGSVSTLKIQRTQQEDSAVYLCASSPSAGAATDTQYFGPGTRLTVL.

V is TRBV25-1 and J is TRBJ2-7; TRBD1 agrees at 9 bases. The trim removed 5 bases at V and 4 bases at J, leaving 12 bases unmatched. There are 16 residues in the CDR3. Germline V gene data show CDR1 as MGHDK and CDR2 as SYGVNS. Written as DNA, the CDR3 is TGTGCCAGCAGTCCAGGAGGAGGACAGGGGTTATACGAGCAGTACTTC. Translating gives CASSPGGGQGLYEQYF.

The chain combines TRBV4-2 with TRBJ2-1, with D perhaps matching TRBD2 (6 bases). Germline CDR1 LGHNA, CDR2 YNFKEQ. The germline V and J ends were trimmed by 0 bases and 5 bases, with 14 bases remaining between them. This CDR3 contains 16 residues. This CDR3 is CASSQETGLVHNEQFF. In DNA, the CDR3 is TGTGCCAGCAGCCAAGAGACGGGACTCGTTCACAATGAGCAGTTCTTC.

V is TRBV28 and J is TRBJ2-2; 8 bases are a match to TRBD1. The CDR3 length is 16 residues. Germline V gene sequence: CDR1 MDHEN, CDR2 SYDVKM. V trimming: 5 bases; J trimming: 3 bases; junction bases outside the gene matches: 8. The CDR3 spells CASSPDRGQYTGELFF. The CDR3 DNA reads TGTGCCAGCAGTCCAGACAGGGGACAATACACCGGGGAGCTGTTTTTT.

This rearrangement joins TRBV12-5 to TRBJ2-3; a possible D gene is TRBD2 (7 bases). The germline V gene encodes CDR1 LGHNT and CDR2 FRNRAP. V was pared by 4 bases and J by 4 bases, with 21 bases between. The CDR3 runs 17 residues. CDR3 in amino acids: CASGSQRGSEGADTQYF. CDR3 sequence (DNA): TGTGCTAGTGGTTCACAGCGGGGCTCCGAGGGGGCAGATACGCAGTATTTT.

The rearrangement joins TRBV19 to TRBJ1-3; D gene ambiguous. This CDR3 region has 14 residues. CDR1 is LNHDA and CDR2 is SQIVND in the germline V gene (reference sequence). V lost 5 bases and J lost 9, with 17 bases in between. The CDR3 is CASSGDPDVGTIYF. CDR3 in DNA: TGTGCCAGTAGTGGAGACCCGGATGTTGGCACCATATATTTT.

The genes are TRBV5-1 and TRBJ2-7, with 9 bases that match TRBD2. Germline-derived CDR1 and CDR2 are SGHRS and YFSETQ. The CDR3 runs to 15 residues. With V trimmed by 0 bases and J by 6 bases, 7 bases remained unmatched. CDR3 sequence (DNA): TGCGCCAGCAGCTTGGTAATAGCGGGAGCTCGCGAGCAGTACTTC. As protein: CASSLVIAGAREQYF.

The chain employs TRBV3-1 (or the pseudogene TRBV3-2) and TRBJ1-2; D is undetermined. The CDR3 has 16 amino acids. Germline V gene data show CDR1 as LGHDT and CDR2 as YNNKEL (reference sequence). V was pared by 2 bases and J by 4 bases, with 17 bases between. The CDR3 region is CASSQTSRGSSYGYTF. DNA of the CDR3: TGTGCCAGCAGCCAAACTTCTCGGGGATCGAGCTATGGCTACACCTTC.

This sequence joins TRBV5-4 and TRBJ1-2, with D maybe TRBD1 (6 bases). There are 16 residues in the CDR3. Germline CDR1 is SGHNT and CDR2 is YYREEE (reference sequence). The V gene lost 2 bases and the J gene lost 2 bases, with 16 bases spanning the gap. CDR3 amino acids: CASSLTGTSANYGYTF. The CDR3 coding sequence is TGTGCCAGCAGCTTAACCGGGACATCTGCCAACTATGGCTACACCTTC.

The chain recombines TRBV27 with TRBJ2-5; TRBD1 matches 10 bases. Germline V gives CDR1 MNHEY, CDR2 SMNVEV (reference sequence). The CDR3 is 16 residues long. V gave up 5 bases and J gave up 5 bases; unmatched junction bases: 11. CDR3 loop: CASSPGQGPPWETQYF. CDR3 bases: TGTGCCAGCAGTCCGGGACAGGGGCCCCCTTGGGAGACCCAGTACTTC.

The genes are TRBV5-1 and TRBJ2-5; 10 bases line up with TRBD1. CDR1 and CDR2 (germline): SGHRS, YFSETQ. This CDR3 comprises 16 residues. The junction had 9 bases not matched to a gene; V was cut back by 2 bases and J by 5 bases. CDR3 DNA sequence: TGCGCCAGCAGCTTAGCCGGACAGGGGGAATGGGAGACCCAGTACTTC. Amino acid sequence: CASSLAGQGEWETQYF.

The genes are TRBV4-3 and TRBJ2-5; D may be TRBD2 (6 bases). Germline V gives CDR1 LGHNA, CDR2 YSLEER. CDR3 size: 15 residues. V lost 0 bases, J lost 5 bases, and 13 bases lay in between. CDR3 coding DNA: TGCGCCAGCAGCCAAGATGGGAGGTGGTGGGAGACCCAGTACTTC. Its protein product is CASSQDGRWWETQYF.

The J gene is TRBJ1-2, the V gene TRBV7-2; no firm D call. The CDR3 has 13 amino acids. Trimming shortened V by 3 bases and J by 6 bases, and 11 bases separated the two germline ends. Germline V gene sequence: CDR1 SGHTA, CDR2 FQGNSA. The CDR3 spells CASSLYNVDGYTF. In DNA form, the CDR3 reads TGTGCCAGCAGCTTGTACAACGTCGATGGCTACACCTTC. Using reference TRBV7-2 and TRBJ1-2 for the parts outside the CDR3, the full variable domain is GAGVSQSPSNKVTEKGKDVELRCDPISGHTALYWYRQSLGQGLEFLIYFQGNSAPDKSGLPSDRFSAERTGGSVSTLTIQRTQQEDSAVYLCASSLYNVDGYTFGSGTRLTVV.

The V gene is TRBV5-1, the J gene TRBJ2-1, with unresolved D. The CDR3 totals 13 residues. Trimming took 0 bases from V and 2 from J, leaving 3 bases between them. The germline gives CDR1 SGHRS, CDR2 YFSETQ. DNA of the CDR3: TGCGCCAGCAGCTTGGCTCCCTACAATGAGCAGTTCTTC. Protein sequence: CASSLAPYNEQFF.

The V gene is TRBV7-3, the J gene TRBJ2-7; a possible D gene is TRBD1 (5 bases). The CDR3 sequence is 13 residues long. CDR1 is SGHTA, CDR2 FQGTGA, per germline. V was trimmed by 5 bases and J by 6 bases, leaving 14 bases between them. The CDR3 loop reads CASSPSGRAEQYF. CDR3 bases: TGTGCCAGCAGCCCCTCGGGCAGGGCCGAGCAGTACTTC.

The rearrangement links TRBV12-5 to TRBJ1-1; D is perhaps TRBD1 (6 bases). Germline values: CDR1 LGHNT, CDR2 FRNRAP. There are 14 residues in the CDR3. V gave up 6 bases and J gave up 1 base, with 12 bases separating them. The CDR3 loop reads CASGPIQGNTEAFF. CDR3 nucleotide sequence: TGTGCTAGTGGGCCGATACAGGGGAACACTGAAGCTTTCTTT.

CDR3 region: CASSLAGGRYEQYF. In DNA, the CDR3 is TGTGCCAGCAGCTTAGCCGGGGGGCGGTACGAGCAGTACTTC. This chain uses TRBV7-2 with TRBJ2-7; D perhaps matches TRBD2 (7 bases). The CDR3 has 14 residues. From germline, CDR1 is SGHTA and CDR2 FQGNSA. V was trimmed by 0 bases and J by 4 bases, leaving 10 bases between them. The entire variable domain, with the rest obtained from reference TRBV7-2 and TRBJ2-7, is as follows: GAGVSQSPSNKVTEKGKDVELRCDPISGHTALYWYRQSLGQGLEFLIYFQGNSAPDKSGLPSDRFSAERTGGSVSTLTIQRTQQEDSAVYLCASSLAGGRYEQYFGPGTRLTVT.

The chain employs TRBV6-5 and TRBJ1-2, with TRBD1 identical over 11 bases. Germline CDR1 reads MNHEY; CDR2 reads SVGAGI. The length of the CDR3 is 15 residues. Unmatched junction bases numbered 8, after V lost 7 bases and J lost 4 bases. CDR3 coding DNA: TGTGCCAGCATAAGGACAGGGGGCGTCCTCTATGGCTACACCTTC. Amino acid sequence: CASIRTGGVLYGYTF.

The rearrangement joins TRBV7-2 to TRBJ2-2; 9 bases agree with TRBD1. The CDR3 has 17 residues. The V and J ends lost 5 bases and 0 bases, in that order; junction bases with no gene match: 7. Per germline, CDR1 SGHTA and CDR2 FQGNSA. The CDR3: CASSPRDRAANTGELFF. CDR3 sequence (DNA): TGTGCCAGCAGCCCCAGGGACAGGGCGGCGAACACCGGGGAGCTGTTTTTT.

This chain links TRBV5-5 with TRBJ1-5; tentative D call: TRBD1 (6 bases). Trimming took 0 bases from V and 7 from J, leaving 11 bases between them. The V gene's germline CDR1 is SGHKS and CDR2 YYEKEE (reference sequence). This CDR3 region has 14 residues. In DNA form, the CDR3 reads TGTGCCAGCAGCTTGGGAGGGGGTTACCAGCCCCAGCATTTT. Translated, it gives CASSLGGGYQPQHF.